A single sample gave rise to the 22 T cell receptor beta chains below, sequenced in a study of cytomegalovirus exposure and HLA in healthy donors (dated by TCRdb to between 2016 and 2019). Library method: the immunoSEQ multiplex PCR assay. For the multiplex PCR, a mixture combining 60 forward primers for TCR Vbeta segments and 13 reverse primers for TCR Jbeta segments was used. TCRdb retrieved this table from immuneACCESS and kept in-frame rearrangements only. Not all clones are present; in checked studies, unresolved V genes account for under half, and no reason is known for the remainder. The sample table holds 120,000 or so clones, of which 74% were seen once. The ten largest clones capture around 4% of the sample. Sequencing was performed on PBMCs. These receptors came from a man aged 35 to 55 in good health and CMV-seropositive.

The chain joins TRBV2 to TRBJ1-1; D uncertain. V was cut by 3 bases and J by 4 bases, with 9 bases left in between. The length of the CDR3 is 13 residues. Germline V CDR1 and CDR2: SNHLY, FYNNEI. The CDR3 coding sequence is TGTGCCAGCAGTGACGAGGTTGGCACTGAAGCTTTCTTT. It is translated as CASSDEVGTEAFF.

The CDR3 sequence: CATSRETSGSLQETQYF. CDR3 nucleotides: TGTGCCACCAGCAGAGAAACTAGCGGGAGCCTCCAAGAGACCCAGTACTTC. The gene calls are TRBV15 and TRBJ2-5, with 11 positions matching TRBD2. Germline V CDR1 and CDR2: LNHNV, YYDKDF (reference sequence). V dropped 0 bases and J dropped 1; count of bases not matched to a gene: 4. This CDR3 spans 17 amino acids.

The CDR3 here is CASSSGQADYGYTF. CDR3 coding DNA: TGTGCCAGCAGTTCAGGACAGGCGGACTATGGCTACACCTTC. The chain employs TRBV27 and TRBJ1-2; TRBD1 matches 7 bases. The germline gives CDR1 MNHEY, CDR2 SMNVEV (reference sequence). With V trimmed by 4 bases and J by 3 bases, 5 bases remained unmatched. The CDR3 is 14 residues long.

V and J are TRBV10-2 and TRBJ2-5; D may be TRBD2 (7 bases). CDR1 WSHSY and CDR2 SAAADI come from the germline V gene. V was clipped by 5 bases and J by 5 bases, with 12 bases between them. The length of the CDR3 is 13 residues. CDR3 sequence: CASSMRGGETQYF. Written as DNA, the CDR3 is TGCGCCAGCAGTATGAGGGGGGGGGAGACCCAGTACTTC.

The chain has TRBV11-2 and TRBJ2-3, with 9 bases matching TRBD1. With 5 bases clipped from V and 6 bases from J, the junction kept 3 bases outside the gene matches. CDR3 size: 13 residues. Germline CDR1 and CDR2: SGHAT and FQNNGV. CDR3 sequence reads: CASSPGQGDTQYF. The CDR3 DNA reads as TGTGCCAGCAGCCCAGGACAGGGGGATACGCAGTATTTT.

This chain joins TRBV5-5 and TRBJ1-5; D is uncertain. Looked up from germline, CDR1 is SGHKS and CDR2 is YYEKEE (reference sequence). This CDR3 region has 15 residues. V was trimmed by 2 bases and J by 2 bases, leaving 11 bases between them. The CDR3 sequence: CASSLRQRGNQPQHF. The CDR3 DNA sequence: TGTGCCAGCAGCTTACGCCAGAGGGGCAATCAGCCCCAGCATTTT.

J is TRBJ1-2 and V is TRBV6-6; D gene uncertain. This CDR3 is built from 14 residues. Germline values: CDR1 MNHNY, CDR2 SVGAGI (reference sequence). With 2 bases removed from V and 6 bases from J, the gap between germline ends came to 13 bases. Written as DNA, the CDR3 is TGTGCCAGCAGTTACGTTGGACTGTCGGATGGCTACACCTTC. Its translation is CASSYVGLSDGYTF.

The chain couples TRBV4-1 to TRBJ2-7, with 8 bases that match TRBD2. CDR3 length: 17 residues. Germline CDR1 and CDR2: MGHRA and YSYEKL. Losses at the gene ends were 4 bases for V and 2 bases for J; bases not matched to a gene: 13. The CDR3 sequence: CASSPTTSGPPTYEQYF. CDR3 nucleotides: TGCGCCAGCAGCCCTACTACTAGCGGCCCTCCAACCTACGAGCAGTACTTC.

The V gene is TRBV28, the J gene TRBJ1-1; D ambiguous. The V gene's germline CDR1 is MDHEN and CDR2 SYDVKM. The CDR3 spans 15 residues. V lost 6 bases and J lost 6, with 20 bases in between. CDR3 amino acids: CASSSSATLRPEAFF. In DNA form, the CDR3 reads TGTGCCAGCAGCTCTTCCGCGACACTGAGACCTGAAGCTTTCTTT.

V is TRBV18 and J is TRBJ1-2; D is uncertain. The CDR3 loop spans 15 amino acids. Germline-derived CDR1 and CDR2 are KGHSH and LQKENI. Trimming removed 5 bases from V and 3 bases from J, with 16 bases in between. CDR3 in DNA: TGTGCCAGCTCATCAGGCCCCACCATAGACTATGGCTACACCTTC. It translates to CASSSGPTIDYGYTF. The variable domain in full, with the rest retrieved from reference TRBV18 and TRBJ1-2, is NAGVMQNPRHLVRRRGQEARLRCSPMKGHSHVYWYRQLPEEGLKFMVYLQKENIIDESGMPKERFSAEFPKEGPSILRIQQVVRGDSAAYFCASSSGPTIDYGYTFGSGTRLTVV.

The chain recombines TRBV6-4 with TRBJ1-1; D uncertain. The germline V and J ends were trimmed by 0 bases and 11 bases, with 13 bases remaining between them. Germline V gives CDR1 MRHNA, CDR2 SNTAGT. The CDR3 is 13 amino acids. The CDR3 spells CASSDSGVGAAFF. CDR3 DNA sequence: TGTGCCAGCAGTGACTCTGGCGTAGGAGCGGCTTTCTTT.

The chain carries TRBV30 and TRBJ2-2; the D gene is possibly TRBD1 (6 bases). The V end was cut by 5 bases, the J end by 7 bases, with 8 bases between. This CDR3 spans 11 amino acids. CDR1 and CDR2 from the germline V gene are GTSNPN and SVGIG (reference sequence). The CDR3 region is CAWEQGGELFF. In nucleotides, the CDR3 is TGTGCCTGGGAACAGGGCGGGGAGCTGTTTTTT.

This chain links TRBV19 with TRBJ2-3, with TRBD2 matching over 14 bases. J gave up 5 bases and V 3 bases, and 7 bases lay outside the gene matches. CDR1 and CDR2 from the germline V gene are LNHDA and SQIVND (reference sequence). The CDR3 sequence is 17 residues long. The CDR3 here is CASSISGTSGSGDTQYF. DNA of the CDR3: TGTGCCAGTAGTATCTCGGGGACTAGCGGGAGTGGAGATACGCAGTATTTT. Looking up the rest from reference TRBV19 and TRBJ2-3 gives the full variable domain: DGGITQSPKYLFRKEGQNVTLSCEQNLNHDAMYWYRQDPGQGLRLIYYSQIVNDFQKGDIAEGYSVSREKKESFPLTVTSAQKNPTAFYLCASSISGTSGSGDTQYFGPGTRLTVL.

This chain's CDR3 is CASSQEPAQGFRGYTF. The CDR3 bases are TGTGCCAGCAGCCAAGAACCCGCACAGGGTTTCCGGGGCTACACCTTC. The V call is TRBV4-2, the J call TRBJ1-2; perhaps TRBD1 as D (6 bases). The CDR3 loop spans 16 amino acids. V lost 0 bases and J 8 bases, leaving 19 bases between the germline ends. Germline assignment: CDR1 LGHNA and CDR2 YNFKEQ.

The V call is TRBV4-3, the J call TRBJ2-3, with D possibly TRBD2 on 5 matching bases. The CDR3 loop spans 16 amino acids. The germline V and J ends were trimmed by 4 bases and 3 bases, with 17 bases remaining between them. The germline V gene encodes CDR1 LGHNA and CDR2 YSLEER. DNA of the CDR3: TGCGCCAGCAGCCGGACGAGGACGGAGGTTACAGATACGCAGTATTTT. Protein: CASSRTRTEVTDTQYF.

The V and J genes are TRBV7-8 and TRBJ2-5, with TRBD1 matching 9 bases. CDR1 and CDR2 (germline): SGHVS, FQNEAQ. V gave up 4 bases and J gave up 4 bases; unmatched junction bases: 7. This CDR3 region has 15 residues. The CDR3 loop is CASSSMGTGLETQYF. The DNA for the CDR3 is TGTGCCAGCAGCTCGATGGGGACAGGGTTAGAGACCCAGTACTTC.

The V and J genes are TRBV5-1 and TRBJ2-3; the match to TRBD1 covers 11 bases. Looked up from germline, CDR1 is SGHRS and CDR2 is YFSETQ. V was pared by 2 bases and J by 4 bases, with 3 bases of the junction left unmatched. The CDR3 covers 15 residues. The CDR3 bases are TGCGCCAGCAGCTTCGGGGGACAGGGGGCAGATACGCAGTATTTT. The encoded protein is CASSFGGQGADTQYF.

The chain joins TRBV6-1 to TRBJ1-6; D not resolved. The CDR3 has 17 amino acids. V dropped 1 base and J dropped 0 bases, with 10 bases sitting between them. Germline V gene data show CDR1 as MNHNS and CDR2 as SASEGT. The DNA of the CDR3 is TGTGCCAGCAGTGAAGTGACTAGGAGCTCCTATAATTCACCCCTCCACTTT. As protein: CASSEVTRSSYNSPLHF.

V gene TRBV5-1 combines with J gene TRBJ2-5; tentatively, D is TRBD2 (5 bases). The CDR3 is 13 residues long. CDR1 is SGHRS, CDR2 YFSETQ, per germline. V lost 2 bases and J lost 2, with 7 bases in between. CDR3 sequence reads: CASSFTGQETQYF. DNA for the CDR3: TGCGCCAGCAGCTTCACGGGACAAGAGACCCAGTACTTC.

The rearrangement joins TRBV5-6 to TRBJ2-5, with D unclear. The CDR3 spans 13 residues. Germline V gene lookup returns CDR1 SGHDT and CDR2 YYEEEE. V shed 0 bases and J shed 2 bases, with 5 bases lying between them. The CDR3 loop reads CASSLELQETQYF. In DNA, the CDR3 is TGTGCCAGCAGCTTGGAATTACAAGAGACCCAGTACTTC.

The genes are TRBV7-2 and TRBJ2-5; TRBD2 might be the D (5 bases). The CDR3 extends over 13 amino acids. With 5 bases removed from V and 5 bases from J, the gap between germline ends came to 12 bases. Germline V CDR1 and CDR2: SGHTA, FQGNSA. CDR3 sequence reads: CASSPAGRETQYF. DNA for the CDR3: TGTGCCAGCAGCCCGGCGGGTCGGGAGACCCAGTACTTC.

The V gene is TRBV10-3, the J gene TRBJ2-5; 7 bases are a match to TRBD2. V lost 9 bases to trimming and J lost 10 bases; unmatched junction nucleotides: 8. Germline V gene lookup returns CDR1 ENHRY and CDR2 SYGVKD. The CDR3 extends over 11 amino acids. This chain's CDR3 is CAIRAPGGQYF. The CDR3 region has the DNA TGTGCCATACGGGCCCCGGGGGGCCAGTACTTC.